These T cell receptor beta chains were read from a single sample in a study of human T cells and chemical hapten exposure. TCRdb fed the RACE reads into MiXCR, producing one record per CDR3 protein. This sample carries some 340,000 distinct CDR3 sequences, roughly 6.9% of them seen once, and the ten largest clones take roughly 7.9%. This specimen was whole blood, taken in connection with sensitization to the hapten diphenylcyclopropenone (DPC). These receptors came from a young woman with alopecia areata. Some clones in this sample may be carry-over from other donors' samples. CDR3s include the opening cysteine and the closing phenylalanine or tryptophan. D genes are given only for firm matches. Only some rows state a clone size, as once, few, many or a class for expanded clones.

CDR3 DNA: TGTGCCAGCAGCCACAGAAGTAAGGATCGTCCTGAAGCTTTCTTT
CDR3 protein: CASSHRSKDRPEAFF
clone size: NA
V gene: TRBV4-2
D gene: NA
J gene: TRBJ1-1

CDR3 DNA: TGTGCCAGTAGAGGACAGGGGAGCAACGAGCAGTACTTC
CDR3 protein: CASRGQGSNEQYF
clone size: few
V gene: TRBV19
D gene: TRBD1
J gene: TRBJ2-7

CDR3 DNA: TGTGCCAGCGTGTCCGGGGTACCTAAAGGAGCTTTCTTT
CDR3 protein: CASVSGVPKGAFF
clone size: NA
V gene: TRBV12-3/TRBV12-4
D gene: NA
J gene: TRBJ1-1

CDR3 DNA: TGCAGTGCCAGGCAAAGCGGGGGGCTCTCCTACGAGCAGTACTTC
CDR3 protein: CSARQSGGLSYEQYF
clone size: many
V gene: TRBV20-1
D gene: TRBD2
J gene: TRBJ2-7

CDR3 DNA: TGTGCCAGCAGCTTAGCACAAGCGTTCGATGAGCAGTTCTTC
CDR3 protein: CASSLAQAFDEQFF
clone size: few
V gene: TRBV7-9
D gene: NA
J gene: TRBJ2-1

CDR3 DNA: TGTGCCAGCAGCCTAGGACCCAAACACCCCTCTGGGGCCAACGTCCTGACTTTC
CDR3 protein: CASSLGPKHPSGANVLTF
clone size: few
V gene: TRBV7-3
D gene: NA
J gene: TRBJ2-6

CDR3 DNA: TGTGCCAGCAGAGACTCCGCGGGGGAGCTCTACAATGAGCAGTTCTTC
CDR3 protein: CASRDSAGELYNEQFF
clone size: many
V gene: TRBV12-3/TRBV12-4
D gene: TRBD2
J gene: TRBJ2-1

CDR3 DNA: TGTGCCAGCAGTTTACAGCCTAACTATGGCTACACCTTC
CDR3 protein: CASSLQPNYGYTF
clone size: few
V gene: TRBV6-5
D gene: NA
J gene: TRBJ1-2

CDR3 DNA: TGCGCCAGCGGAGATAAGACGGACCTCCTCGGGGCCCAGCATTTT
CDR3 protein: CASGDKTDLLGAQHF
clone size: few
V gene: TRBV4-1
D gene: NA
J gene: TRBJ1-5

CDR3 DNA: TGCGCCAGCAGCTTGCATCAACTGGCCAGGGGGTTTGCGAACACCGGGGAGCTGTTTTTT
CDR3 protein: CASSLHQLARGFANTGELFF
clone size: few
V gene: TRBV5-1
D gene: TRBD1
J gene: TRBJ2-2

CDR3 DNA: TGCGCCAGCAGCTTGGAGTGGCAGGGTGAGACCCAGTACTTC
CDR3 protein: CASSLEWQGETQYF
clone size: many
V gene: TRBV5-1
D gene: NA
J gene: TRBJ2-5

CDR3 DNA: TGTGCCAGCAGCCAAGATCGGGGTGTGCAGTACTTC
CDR3 protein: CASSQDRGVQYF
clone size: many
V gene: TRBV3-1
D gene: NA
J gene: TRBJ2-7

CDR3 DNA: TGTGCCAGCAGCGACCGGACTAATTCACCCCTCCACTTT
CDR3 protein: CASSDRTNSPLHF
clone size: few
V gene: TRBV9
D gene: NA
J gene: TRBJ1-6

CDR3 DNA: TGTGCCAGCAGTTACGGGGAGGGTTCACCCCTCCACTTT
CDR3 protein: CASSYGEGSPLHF
clone size: many
V gene: TRBV6-5
D gene: NA
J gene: TRBJ1-6

CDR3 DNA: TGCGCCAGCAGCTTGGGAATCTGGGAAGAGACCCAGTACTTC
CDR3 protein: CASSLGIWEETQYF
clone size: many
V gene: TRBV5-1
D gene: NA
J gene: TRBJ2-5

CDR3 DNA: TGCAGTGCCTTCCCCGGGACGGATAGCAATCAGCCCCAGCATTTT
CDR3 protein: CSAFPGTDSNQPQHF
clone size: few
V gene: TRBV20-1
D gene: NA
J gene: TRBJ1-5

CDR3 DNA: TGCAGTGCTAGTAGGACAGGACGAGAAGCTTTCTTT
CDR3 protein: CSASRTGREAFF
clone size: many
V gene: TRBV20-1
D gene: TRBD1
J gene: TRBJ1-1

CDR3 DNA: TGTGCCAGCAACCGGGGTCAGGAGACCCAGTACTTC
CDR3 protein: CASNRGQETQYF
clone size: many
V gene: TRBV6-6
D gene: NA
J gene: TRBJ2-5

CDR3 DNA: TGTGCCAGCAGCTTAGAATTGGTTAACACTGAAGCTTTCTTT
CDR3 protein: CASSLELVNTEAFF
clone size: few
V gene: TRBV7-2
D gene: NA
J gene: TRBJ1-1

CDR3 DNA: TGTGCCAGCAGCTTTTCGCGGGGGGCCCAGGCTAACACTGAAGCTTTCTTT
CDR3 protein: CASSFSRGAQANTEAFF
clone size: few
V gene: TRBV7-2
D gene: NA
J gene: TRBJ1-1

CDR3 DNA: TGTGCCAGCAGTTCCCATCTTCTGGACTACACCTTC
CDR3 protein: CASSSHLLDYTF
clone size: NA
V gene: TRBV2
D gene: NA
J gene: TRBJ1-2

CDR3 DNA: TGTGCCAGCACATCCCCCACCGCAGGGGTCTCCTACGAGCAGTACTTC
CDR3 protein: CASTSPTAGVSYEQYF
clone size: many
V gene: TRBV6-2/TRBV6-3
D gene: NA
J gene: TRBJ2-7

CDR3 DNA: TGTGCCATCAGTGGATTGTCGGAGGGCACAGATACGCAGTATTTT
CDR3 protein: CAISGLSEGTDTQYF
clone size: few
V gene: TRBV10-3
D gene: NA
J gene: TRBJ2-3

CDR3 DNA: TGTGCCAGCAGCTTAGCCGATGGTGCGGGGGCACTCTCTGGGGCCAACGTCCTGACTTTC
CDR3 protein: CASSLADGAGALSGANVLTF
clone size: few
V gene: TRBV7-9
D gene: NA
J gene: TRBJ2-6

CDR3 DNA: TGTGCCAGCAGTTACCGCAGGGGCCAGGACTATGGCTACACCTTC
CDR3 protein: CASSYRRGQDYGYTF
clone size: many
V gene: TRBV6-6
D gene: NA
J gene: TRBJ1-2

CDR3 DNA: TGCAGCGCCGGACCGCAAAAGCAGTTCTTC
CDR3 protein: CSAGPQKQFF
clone size: many
V gene: TRBV29-1
D gene: NA
J gene: TRBJ2-1

CDR3 DNA: TGCAGTGCTAGAGATTGGGGACGCAGAGGGCACAATGAGCAGTTCTTC
CDR3 protein: CSARDWGRRGHNEQFF
clone size: NA
V gene: TRBV20-1
D gene: NA
J gene: TRBJ2-1

CDR3 DNA: TGTGCCAGCAGCGTATACGGGGGGACTAGCACAGATACGCAGTATTTT
CDR3 protein: CASSVYGGTSTDTQYF
clone size: many
V gene: TRBV9
D gene: TRBD2
J gene: TRBJ2-3

CDR3 DNA: TGTGCCAGCAGTCCAGGGTCGGGCAATCAGCCCCAGCATTTT
CDR3 protein: CASSPGSGNQPQHF
clone size: NA
V gene: TRBV2
D gene: NA
J gene: TRBJ1-5

CDR3 DNA: TGTGCCAGCAGCTTAAACCGGGGGGGTCAAGAGACCCAGTACTTC
CDR3 protein: CASSLNRGGQETQYF
clone size: NA
V gene: TRBV7-2
D gene: TRBD2
J gene: TRBJ2-5

CDR3 DNA: TGCAGTGCTCCCGAATTGGGGGAGGGCTACACCTTC
CDR3 protein: CSAPELGEGYTF
clone size: NA
V gene: TRBV20-1
D gene: NA
J gene: TRBJ1-2

CDR3 DNA: TGTGCCAGCAGCCGGGCAGGGGGCGCCTACGAGCAGTACTTC
CDR3 protein: CASSRAGGAYEQYF
clone size: many
V gene: TRBV6-5
D gene: TRBD1
J gene: TRBJ2-7

CDR3 DNA: TGCAGCGTTGCGGTCACGGGCGGGTTGGAGACCCAGTACTTC
CDR3 protein: CSVAVTGGLETQYF
clone size: NA
V gene: TRBV29-1
D gene: NA
J gene: TRBJ2-5

CDR3 DNA: TGTGCCAGCAGTTTGGCACCGGGACAAGCAAACAATGAGCAGTTCTTC
CDR3 protein: CASSLAPGQANNEQFF
clone size: few
V gene: TRBV28
D gene: NA
J gene: TRBJ2-1

CDR3 DNA: TGTGCCAGCAGTTCGACAGCGGTGAACACCATATATTTT
CDR3 protein: CASSSTAVNTIYF
clone size: few
V gene: TRBV12-3/TRBV12-4
D gene: NA
J gene: TRBJ1-3

CDR3 DNA: TGCAGCGTTGAAGAGCCAGGGGGCATATTTAATACGCAGTATTTT
CDR3 protein: CSVEEPGGIFNTQYF
clone size: few
V gene: TRBV29-1
D gene: TRBD1
J gene: TRBJ2-3

CDR3 DNA: TGTGCCAGCAGCCAAGATATAGGGGGGCCTGTCTCTGGAAACACCATATATTTT
CDR3 protein: CASSQDIGGPVSGNTIYF
clone size: NA
V gene: TRBV4-2
D gene: NA
J gene: TRBJ1-3

CDR3 DNA: TGTGCCAGCAGTGCCCGGGACAGGGGGCGTAGCGGGGCCAACGTCCTGACTTTC
CDR3 protein: CASSARDRGRSGANVLTF
clone size: many
V gene: TRBV6-2/TRBV6-3
D gene: TRBD1
J gene: TRBJ2-6

CDR3 DNA: TGTGCCAGCAGTTTGTTCAGGTTCGACGCTTTCTTT
CDR3 protein: CASSLFRFDAFF
clone size: NA
V gene: TRBV28
D gene: NA
J gene: TRBJ1-1

CDR3 DNA: TGCAGTGCTCGGGGGGTCGCCAACTCCTATAATTCACCCCTCCACTTT
CDR3 protein: CSARGVANSYNSPLHF
clone size: many
V gene: TRBV20-1
D gene: NA
J gene: TRBJ1-6

CDR3 DNA: TGTGCCGCTACTGAGGCAGGGGGGGAGCTGTTTTTT
CDR3 protein: CAATEAGGELFF
clone size: few
V gene: TRBV6-5
D gene: NA
J gene: TRBJ2-2

CDR3 DNA: TGCAGCGTTCGCTCTTCAGGGGGTGAGCAGTTCTTC
CDR3 protein: CSVRSSGGEQFF
clone size: few
V gene: TRBV29-1
D gene: TRBD1
J gene: TRBJ2-1

CDR3 DNA: TGTGCTAGTGGTTTGGTACATGACACTGAAGCTTTCTTT
CDR3 protein: CASGLVHDTEAFF
clone size: NA
V gene: TRBV12-5
D gene: NA
J gene: TRBJ1-1

CDR3 DNA: TGTGCCAGCAGTTACACTAGCGGGGGGGAAGAGCAGTTCTTC
CDR3 protein: CASSYTSGGEEQFF
clone size: many
V gene: TRBV6-6
D gene: TRBD2
J gene: TRBJ2-1

CDR3 DNA: TGTGCCAGCAGCCAAGATCTGTTAGGGAATATCTATGGCTACACCTTC
CDR3 protein: CASSQDLLGNIYGYTF
clone size: few
V gene: TRBV3-1
D gene: NA
J gene: TRBJ1-2

CDR3 DNA: TGTGCCAGCAGTCTTACTATGGGTGAGCAGTACTTC
CDR3 protein: CASSLTMGEQYF
clone size: few
V gene: TRBV11-3
D gene: NA
J gene: TRBJ2-7

CDR3 DNA: TGTGCCAGCAACACGGGACAGGGTGCAACTGAAGCTTTCTTT
CDR3 protein: CASNTGQGATEAFF
clone size: NA
V gene: TRBV28
D gene: TRBD1
J gene: TRBJ1-1

CDR3 DNA: TGTGCCAGCAGGCCTTCCACAGGGTTGAACACTGAAGCTTTCTTT
CDR3 protein: CASRPSTGLNTEAFF
clone size: few
V gene: TRBV12-3/TRBV12-4
D gene: NA
J gene: TRBJ1-1

CDR3 DNA: TGCGCCAGCAGCCAAGTCGGAGGGGGGGCTAGGTGGTCAGATACGCAGTATTTT
CDR3 protein: CASSQVGGGARWSDTQYF
clone size: many
V gene: TRBV4-3
D gene: NA
J gene: TRBJ2-3

CDR3 DNA: TGTGCCAGCAGCCAAGGACTAGCGGGGGGGCCTGATGGCTACAATGAGCAGTTCTTC
CDR3 protein: CASSQGLAGGPDGYNEQFF
clone size: many
V gene: TRBV3-1
D gene: TRBD2
J gene: TRBJ2-1

CDR3 DNA: TGTGCCAGCAAGGTTCTTCAGGGGGCGCATAAACTGTTTTTT
CDR3 protein: CASKVLQGAHKLFF
clone size: few
V gene: TRBV12-3/TRBV12-4
D gene: TRBD1
J gene: TRBJ1-4

CDR3 DNA: TGTGCCAGCAGTTACCGATACGGGGGGGCTCCCACCGGGGAGCTGTTTTTT
CDR3 protein: CASSYRYGGAPTGELFF
clone size: few
V gene: TRBV6-5
D gene: TRBD2
J gene: TRBJ2-2

CDR3 DNA: TGCGCCAGCAGCCAAGAGCTTCCCGGGACGCCGAGCACAGATACGCAGTATTTT
CDR3 protein: CASSQELPGTPSTDTQYF
clone size: NA
V gene: TRBV4-3
D gene: NA
J gene: TRBJ2-3

CDR3 DNA: TGCGCCAGCAGTGCAGGGGAAGAAGGTCAGCCCCAGCATTTT
CDR3 protein: CASSAGEEGQPQHF
clone size: NA
V gene: TRBV5-1
D gene: NA
J gene: TRBJ1-5